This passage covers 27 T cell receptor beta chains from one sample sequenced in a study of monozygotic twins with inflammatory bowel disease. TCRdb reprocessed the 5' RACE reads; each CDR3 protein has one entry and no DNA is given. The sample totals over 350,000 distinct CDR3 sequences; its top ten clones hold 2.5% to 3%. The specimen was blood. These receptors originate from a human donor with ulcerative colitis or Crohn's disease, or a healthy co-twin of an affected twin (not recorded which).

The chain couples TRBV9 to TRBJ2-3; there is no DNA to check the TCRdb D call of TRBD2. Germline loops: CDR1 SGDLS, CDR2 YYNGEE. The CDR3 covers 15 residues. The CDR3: CASTIRGGPEDTQYF.

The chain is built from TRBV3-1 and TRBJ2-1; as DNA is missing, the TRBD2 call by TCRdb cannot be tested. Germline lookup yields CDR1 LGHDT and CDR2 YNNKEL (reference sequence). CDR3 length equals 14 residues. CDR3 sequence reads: CASSLAGRYNEQFF.

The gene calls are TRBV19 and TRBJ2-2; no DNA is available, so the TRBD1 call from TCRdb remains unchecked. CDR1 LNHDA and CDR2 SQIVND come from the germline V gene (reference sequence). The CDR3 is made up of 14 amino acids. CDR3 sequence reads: CASSILGGTGELFF.

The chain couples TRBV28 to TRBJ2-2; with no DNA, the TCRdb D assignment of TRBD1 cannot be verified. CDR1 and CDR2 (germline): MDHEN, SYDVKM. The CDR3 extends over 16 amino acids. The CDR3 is CASRAGTFANTGELFF.

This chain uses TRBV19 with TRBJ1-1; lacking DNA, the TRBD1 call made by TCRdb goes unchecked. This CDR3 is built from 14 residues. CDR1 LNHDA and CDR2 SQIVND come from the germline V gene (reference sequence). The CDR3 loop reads CASNALGGGTEAFF.

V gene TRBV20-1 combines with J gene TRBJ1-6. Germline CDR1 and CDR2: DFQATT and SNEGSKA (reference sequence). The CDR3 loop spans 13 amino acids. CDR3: CSARQNYNSPLHF.

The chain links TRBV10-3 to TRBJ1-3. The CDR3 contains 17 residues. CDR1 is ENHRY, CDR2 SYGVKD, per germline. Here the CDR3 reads CAISHQTGRSSGNTIYF.

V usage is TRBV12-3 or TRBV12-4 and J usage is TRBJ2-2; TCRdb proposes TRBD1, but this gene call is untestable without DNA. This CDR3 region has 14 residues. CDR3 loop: CASSPGAYTGELFF.

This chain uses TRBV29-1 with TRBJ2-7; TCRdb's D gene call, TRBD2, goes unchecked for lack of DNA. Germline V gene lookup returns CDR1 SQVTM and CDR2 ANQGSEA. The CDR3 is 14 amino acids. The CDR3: CSSRGASGTYEQYF.

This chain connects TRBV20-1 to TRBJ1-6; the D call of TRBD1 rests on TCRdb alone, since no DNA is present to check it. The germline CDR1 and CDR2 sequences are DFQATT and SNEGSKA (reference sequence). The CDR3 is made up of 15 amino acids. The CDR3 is CSAKHTYTGGSPLHF.

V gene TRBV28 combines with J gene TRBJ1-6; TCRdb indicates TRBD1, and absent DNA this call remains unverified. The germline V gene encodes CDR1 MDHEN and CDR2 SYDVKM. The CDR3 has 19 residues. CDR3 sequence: CASSLHPGAGGSYNSPLHF.

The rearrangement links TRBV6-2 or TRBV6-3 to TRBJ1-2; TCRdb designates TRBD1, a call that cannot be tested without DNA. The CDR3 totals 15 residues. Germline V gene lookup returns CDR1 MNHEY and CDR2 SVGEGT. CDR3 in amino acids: CASSYPGQLTYGYTF.

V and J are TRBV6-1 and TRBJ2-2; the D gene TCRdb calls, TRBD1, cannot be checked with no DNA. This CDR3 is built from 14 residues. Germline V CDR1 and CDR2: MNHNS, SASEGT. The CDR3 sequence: CASTRAVVTGELFF.

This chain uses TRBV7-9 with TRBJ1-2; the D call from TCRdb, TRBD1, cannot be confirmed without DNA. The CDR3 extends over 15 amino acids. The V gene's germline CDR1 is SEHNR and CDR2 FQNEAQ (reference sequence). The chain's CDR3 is CASSLTDRVGYGYTF.

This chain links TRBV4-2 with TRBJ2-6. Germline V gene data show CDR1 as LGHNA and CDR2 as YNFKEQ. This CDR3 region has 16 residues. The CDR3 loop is CASSQERSLGANVLTF.

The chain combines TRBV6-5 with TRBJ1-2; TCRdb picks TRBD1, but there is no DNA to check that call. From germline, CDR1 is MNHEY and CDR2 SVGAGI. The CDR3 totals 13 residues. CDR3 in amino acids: CASSFETGGSYTF.

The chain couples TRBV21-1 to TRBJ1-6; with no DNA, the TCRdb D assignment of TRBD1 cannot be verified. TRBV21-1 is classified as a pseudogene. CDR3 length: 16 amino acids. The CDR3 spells CASVTGKSSYNSPLHF.

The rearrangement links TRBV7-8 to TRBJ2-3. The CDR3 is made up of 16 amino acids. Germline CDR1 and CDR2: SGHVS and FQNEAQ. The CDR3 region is CASSPRVSASTDTQYF. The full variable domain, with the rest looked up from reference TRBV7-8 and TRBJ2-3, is GAGVSQSPRYKVAKRGQDVALRCDPISGHVSLFWYQQALGQGPEFLTYFQNEAQLDKSGLPSDRFFAERPEGSVSTLKIQRTQQEDSAVYLCASSPRVSASTDTQYFGPGTRLTVL.

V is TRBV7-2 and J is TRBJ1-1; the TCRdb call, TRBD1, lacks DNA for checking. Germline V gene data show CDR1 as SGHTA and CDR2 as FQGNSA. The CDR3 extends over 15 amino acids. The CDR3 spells CASSTVTGGGTEAFF.

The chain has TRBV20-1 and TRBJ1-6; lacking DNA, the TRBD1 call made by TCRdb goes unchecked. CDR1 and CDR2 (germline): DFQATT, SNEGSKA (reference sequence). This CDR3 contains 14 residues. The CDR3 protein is CSIRTGVDNSPLHF.

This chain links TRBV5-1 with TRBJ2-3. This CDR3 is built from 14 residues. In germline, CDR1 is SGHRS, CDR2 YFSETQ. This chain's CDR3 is CASSFGDGTDTQYF.

The CDR3: CASSLAKRGVTDTQYF. The rearrangement links TRBV11-3 to TRBJ2-3; TCRdb indicates TRBD2, and absent DNA this call remains unverified. The germline CDR1 and CDR2 sequences are SGHNT and YENEEA. The CDR3 contains 16 residues.

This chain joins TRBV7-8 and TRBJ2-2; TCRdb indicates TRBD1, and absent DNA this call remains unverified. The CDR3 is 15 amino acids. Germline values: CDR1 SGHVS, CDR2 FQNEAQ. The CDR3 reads CASSFRDVWTGELFF. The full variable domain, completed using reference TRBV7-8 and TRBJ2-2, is GAGVSQSPRYKVAKRGQDVALRCDPISGHVSLFWYQQALGQGPEFLTYFQNEAQLDKSGLPSDRFFAERPEGSVSTLKIQRTQQEDSAVYLCASSFRDVWTGELFFGEGSRLTVL.

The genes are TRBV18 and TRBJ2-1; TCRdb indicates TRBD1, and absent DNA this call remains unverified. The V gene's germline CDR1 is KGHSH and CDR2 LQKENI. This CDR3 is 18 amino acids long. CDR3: CASSSYTPDSFSYNEQFF.

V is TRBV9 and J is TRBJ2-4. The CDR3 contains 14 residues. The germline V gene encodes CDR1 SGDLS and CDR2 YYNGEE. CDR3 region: CASSGWEAKNIQYF.

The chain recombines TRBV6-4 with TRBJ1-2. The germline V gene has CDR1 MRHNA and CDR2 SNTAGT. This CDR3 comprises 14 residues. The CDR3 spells CASSVGRSNYGYTF.

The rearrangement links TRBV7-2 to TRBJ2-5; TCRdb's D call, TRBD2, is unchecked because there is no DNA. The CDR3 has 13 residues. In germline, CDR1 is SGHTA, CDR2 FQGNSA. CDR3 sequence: CASSPGPVETQYF.